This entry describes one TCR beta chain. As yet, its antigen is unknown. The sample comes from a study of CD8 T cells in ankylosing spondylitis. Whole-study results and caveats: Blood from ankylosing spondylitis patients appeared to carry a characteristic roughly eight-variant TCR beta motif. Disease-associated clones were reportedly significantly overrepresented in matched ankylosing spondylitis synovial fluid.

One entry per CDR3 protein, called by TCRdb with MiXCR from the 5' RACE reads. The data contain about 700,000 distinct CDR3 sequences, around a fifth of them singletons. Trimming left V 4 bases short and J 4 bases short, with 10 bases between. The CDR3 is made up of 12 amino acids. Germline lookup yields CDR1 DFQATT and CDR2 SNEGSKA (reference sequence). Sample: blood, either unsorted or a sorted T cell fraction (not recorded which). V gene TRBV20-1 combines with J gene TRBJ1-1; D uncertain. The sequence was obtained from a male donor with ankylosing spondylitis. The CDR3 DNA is TGCAGTGCTATCGATCTGGGCACTGAAGCTTTCTTT. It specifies CSAIDLGTEAFF.